Listed here are 15 T cell receptor beta chains from one sample, sequenced in a study of control samples from healthy donors and cancer patients. The table came from immunoSEQ multiplex PCR; TCRdb's copy has only in-frame clones and leaves some out. The sample carries roughly 120,000 clones, 85% to 90% recorded once. The sample was blood. The receptors come from a man aged 30 to 45 in good health.

The chain carries TRBV5-1 and TRBJ1-1; tentative D call: TRBD1 (5 bases). Germline CDR1 reads SGHRS; CDR2 reads YFSETQ. Trimming stripped 0 bases from V and 7 bases from J, with 10 bases between. The CDR3 is 13 residues long. The DNA of the CDR3 is TGCGCCAGCAGCTTGGACCCGGGGGGTGAAGCTTTCTTT. Amino acids: CASSLDPGGEAFF.

The rearrangement uses TRBV2 and TRBJ1-5; D is unclear. Trimming left V 7 bases short and J 0 bases short, with 13 bases between. The CDR3 covers 15 residues. The V gene's germline CDR1 is SNHLY and CDR2 FYNNEI. The CDR3: CASTMDGNSNQPQHF. The CDR3 coding sequence is TGTGCCAGCACCATGGACGGGAATAGCAATCAGCCCCAGCATTTT.

The chain has TRBV4-2 and TRBJ1-5; TRBD1 matches 10 bases. Trimming removed 1 base from V and 5 bases from J; junction bases left unmatched: 5. The germline V gene has CDR1 LGHNA and CDR2 YNFKEQ. The CDR3 has 16 amino acids. CDR3 coding DNA: TGTGCCAGCAGCCAAGGGGGACAGGGGAAACATCAGCCCCAGCATTTT. Protein product: CASSQGGQGKHQPQHF.

The rearrangement links TRBV30 to TRBJ1-5, with D unresolved. The CDR3 extends over 15 amino acids. Germline V gene sequence: CDR1 GTSNPN, CDR2 SVGIG (reference sequence). Between the trimmed V and J ends, which lost 0 bases and 5 bases, there was a span of 14 bases. This CDR3 reads CAWSVAGSNYQPQHF. The DNA of the CDR3 is TGTGCCTGGAGTGTAGCAGGTTCGAACTATCAGCCCCAGCATTTT.

The rearrangement links TRBV6-5 to TRBJ1-6; D might be TRBD1 (5 bases). V lost 6 bases and J 3 bases, leaving 9 bases between the germline ends. Germline V gives CDR1 MNHEY, CDR2 SVGAGI. CDR3 length: 14 amino acids. The CDR3 DNA reads TGTGCCAGCAGGAGGACATTCTATAATTCACCCCTCCACTTT. It translates to CASRRTFYNSPLHF.

CDR3 residues: CASSPRTDYGYTF. The CDR3 DNA reads TGTGCCAGCAGCCCTCGGACAGACTATGGCTACACCTTC. The rearrangement links TRBV5-5 to TRBJ1-2; possibly TRBD1 for D (6 bases). The germline CDR1 and CDR2 sequences are SGHKS and YYEKEE (reference sequence). The CDR3 is 13 residues long. V was trimmed by 4 bases and J by 3 bases, leaving 10 bases between them. Variable domain in full (rest from reference TRBV5-5 and TRBJ1-2): DAGVTQSPTHLIKTRGQQVTLRCSPISGHKSVSWYQQVLGQGPQFIFQYYEKEERGRGNFPDRFSARQFPNYSSELNVNALLLGDSALYLCASSPRTDYGYTFGSGTRLTVV.

The gene calls are TRBV19 and TRBJ2-2; TRBD1 might be the D (5 bases). V shed 10 bases and J shed 2 bases, with 14 bases lying between them. Germline CDR1 LNHDA, CDR2 SQIVND (reference sequence). CDR3 length: 14 amino acids. This chain's CDR3 is CATRTLPNTGELFF. The CDR3 region has the DNA TGTGCCACCCGGACACTTCCTAACACCGGGGAGCTGTTTTTT.

The rearrangement links TRBV12-5 to TRBJ2-7; a possible D gene is TRBD1 (7 bases). Trimming removed 6 bases from V and 4 bases from J, with 16 bases in between. Germline V CDR1 and CDR2: LGHNT, FRNRAP. The CDR3 is 14 amino acids. CDR3 nucleotides: TGTGCTAGTGGCCCTGGTGCAGGGGGGTACGAGCAGTACTTC. Protein product: CASGPGAGGYEQYF.

The V gene is TRBV18, the J gene TRBJ2-7; 7 positions agree with TRBD2. The length of the CDR3 is 14 residues. Germline V gene sequence: CDR1 KGHSH, CDR2 LQKENI. With 3 bases clipped from V and 2 bases from J, the junction kept 4 bases outside the gene matches. CDR3 nucleotide sequence: TGTGCCAGCTCACCCCTCGCGGGGGCCTACGAGCAGTACTTC. Translating gives CASSPLAGAYEQYF.

This rearrangement joins TRBV2 to TRBJ2-5; 8 positions agree with TRBD2. Germline loops: CDR1 SNHLY, CDR2 FYNNEI. This CDR3 has 15 residues. V was pared by 4 bases and J by 4 bases, with 8 bases of the junction left unmatched. CDR3 coding DNA: TGTGCCAGCAGTGTCCCGGGACTAGTTGTAGAGACCCAGTACTTC. Protein sequence: CASSVPGLVVETQYF.

The chain employs TRBV2 and TRBJ1-5; D remains ambiguous. Trimming left V 6 bases short and J 3 bases short, with 15 bases between. CDR3 length: 15 residues. The germline V gene encodes CDR1 SNHLY and CDR2 FYNNEI. Here the CDR3 reads CASRPTSSYNQPQHF. The CDR3 DNA reads TGTGCCAGCAGACCGACCTCCTCGTACAATCAGCCCCAGCATTTT.

The rearrangement links TRBV5-4 to TRBJ1-3; maybe TRBD1 (5 bases). The CDR3 spans 16 residues. V was trimmed by 0 bases and J by 0 bases, leaving 10 bases between them. Looked up from germline, CDR1 is SGHNT and CDR2 is YYREEE (reference sequence). CDR3 sequence (DNA): TGTGCCAGCAGCTTGGGACAGTCCTACTCTGGAAACACCATATATTTT. Translating gives CASSLGQSYSGNTIYF.

This chain uses TRBV7-2 with TRBJ2-7, with 9 bases matching TRBD2. The CDR3 spans 14 residues. CDR1 and CDR2 (germline): SGHTA, FQGNSA. Trimming at V came to 4 bases and at J to 4 bases, leaving 5 bases not matched to a gene. The CDR3, as DNA: TGTGCCAGCAGCTATCAAGCGGGGGGATACGAGCAGTACGTC. Its protein is CASSYQAGGYEQYV.

The chain links TRBV12-5 to TRBJ1-6; D is undetermined. With 6 bases removed from V and 5 bases from J, the gap between germline ends came to 5 bases. The germline gives CDR1 LGHNT, CDR2 FRNRAP. The CDR3 is 12 amino acids. The CDR3 reads CASGLNNSPLHF. DNA for the CDR3: TGTGCTAGTGGCCTGAATAATTCACCCCTCCACTTT. Full variable domain (missing parts from reference TRBV12-5 and TRBJ1-6): DARVTQTPRHKVTEMGQEVTMRCQPILGHNTVFWYRQTMMQGLELLAYFRNRAPLDDSGMPKDRFSAEMPDATLATLKIQPSEPRDSAVYFCASGLNNSPLHFGNGTRLTVT.

The chain has TRBV6-4 and TRBJ1-6; 9 bases are a match to TRBD1. This CDR3 contains 15 residues. J gave up 9 bases and V 0 bases, and 3 bases lay outside the gene matches. The germline CDR1 and CDR2 sequences are MRHNA and SNTAGT. The CDR3 sequence: CASSDSGQGTSPLHF. DNA of the CDR3: TGTGCCAGCAGTGACTCCGGACAGGGGACTTCACCCCTCCACTTT.